This TCR beta chain was sequenced during a study of T cell responses to AZD1222 COVID-19 vaccine. Overall study context: The analysis combined second doses at about 4 or about 12 weeks. Study findings and constraints: Donor demographics were predominantly white British with a female majority; clonal diversity may be underestimated. Close to half of spike-specific TCRs reportedly recognize unmutated variant regions. After the peak T cell response, and only then, were repertoires sampled.

The data were produced by immunoSEQ multiplex PCR, yet TCRdb's version contains in-frame clones alone and is incomplete. Here the sample spans about 150,000 clones, roughly nine tenths being singletons. Germline assignment: CDR1 SGHRS and CDR2 YFSETQ. V lost 4 bases and J 7 bases, leaving 12 bases between the germline ends. This CDR3 has 14 residues. A remark on this clone: The antigen remains unidentified.

This TCR came from an adult in good health. The sample here was peripheral blood, taken on day 0 of AZD1222 vaccination. The chain has TRBV5-1 and TRBJ1-6; a weak D match, TRBD1 (6 bases). CDR3 sequence: CASSPGQGNSPLHF. The DNA of the CDR3 is TGCGCCAGCAGCCCGGGCCAGGGGAATTCACCCCTCCACTTT.